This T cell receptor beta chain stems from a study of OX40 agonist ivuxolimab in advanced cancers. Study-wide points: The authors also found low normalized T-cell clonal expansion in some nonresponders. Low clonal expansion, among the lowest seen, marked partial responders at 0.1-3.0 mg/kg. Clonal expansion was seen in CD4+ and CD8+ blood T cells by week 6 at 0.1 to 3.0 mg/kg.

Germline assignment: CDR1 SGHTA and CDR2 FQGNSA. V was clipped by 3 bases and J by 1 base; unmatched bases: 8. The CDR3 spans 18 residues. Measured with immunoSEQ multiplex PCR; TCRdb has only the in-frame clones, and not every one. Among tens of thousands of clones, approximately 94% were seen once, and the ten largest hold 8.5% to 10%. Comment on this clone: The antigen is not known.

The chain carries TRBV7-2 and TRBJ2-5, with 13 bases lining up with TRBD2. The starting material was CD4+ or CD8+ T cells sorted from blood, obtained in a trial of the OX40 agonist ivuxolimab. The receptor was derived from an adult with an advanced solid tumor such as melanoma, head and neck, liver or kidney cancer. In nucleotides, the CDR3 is TGTGCCAGCAGCTTCACTGGACTAGCGGGGGAAGGCCAAGAGACCCAGTACTTC. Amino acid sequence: CASSFTGLAGEGQETQYF.